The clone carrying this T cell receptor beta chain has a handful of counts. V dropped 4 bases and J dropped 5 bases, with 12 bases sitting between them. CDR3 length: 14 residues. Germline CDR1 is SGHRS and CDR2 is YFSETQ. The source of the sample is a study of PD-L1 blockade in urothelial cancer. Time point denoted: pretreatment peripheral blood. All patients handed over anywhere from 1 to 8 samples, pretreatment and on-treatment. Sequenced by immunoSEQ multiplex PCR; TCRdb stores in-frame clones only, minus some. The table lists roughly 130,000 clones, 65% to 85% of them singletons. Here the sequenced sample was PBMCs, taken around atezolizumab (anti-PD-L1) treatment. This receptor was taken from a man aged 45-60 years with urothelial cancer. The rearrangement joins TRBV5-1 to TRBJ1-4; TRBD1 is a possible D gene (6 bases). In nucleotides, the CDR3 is TGCGCCAGCAGCAAAGGGGGGGCGAATGAAAAACTGTTTTTT. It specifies CASSKGGANEKLFF.